Listed below are T cell receptor beta chains from one sample, sequenced in a study of cytomegalovirus exposure and HLA in healthy donors. The protocol was immunoSEQ multiplex PCR, while the TCRdb copy is restricted to in-frame clones and leaves out a portion. The data contain 95,000 to 100,000 clones, about four fifths of them seen just once; the ten biggest clones take up approximately 2%. The sample comprised PBMCs. Every receptor here comes from a middle-aged woman in good health and CMV-seronegative. The CDR3 runs from the conserved cysteine through the conserved F or W. The order of the fields is clone size, D gene, V gene, J gene, CDR3 DNA, CDR3 protein. The D gene is left open where the match is weak. Only some rows state a clone size, as once, few, many or a class for expanded clones.

clone_size: few
d_call: -
v_call: TRBV4-1
j_call: TRBJ1-4
cdr3_nt: TGCGCCAGCAGCCATGATGCAGGATATGAAAAACTGTTTTTT
cdr3_aa: CASSHDAGYEKLFF

clone_size: -
d_call: -
v_call: TRBV7-2
j_call: TRBJ2-3
cdr3_nt: TGTGCCAGCAGCTTAGCAATAGCGGACATGGGAGATACGCAGTATTTT
cdr3_aa: CASSLAIADMGDTQYF

clone_size: -
d_call: -
v_call: TRBV4-1
j_call: TRBJ2-1
cdr3_nt: TGCGCCAGCAGCCCCCAAGGGAGTCCTAGTGAGCAGTTCTTC
cdr3_aa: CASSPQGSPSEQFF

clone_size: -
d_call: -
v_call: TRBV7-9
j_call: TRBJ2-7
cdr3_nt: TGTGCCAGCAGCTTACTACAGGGCTCCTACGAGCAGTACTTC
cdr3_aa: CASSLLQGSYEQYF

clone_size: -
d_call: TRBD2
v_call: TRBV11-2
j_call: TRBJ2-1
cdr3_nt: TGTGCCAGCAGCTTCTCTAGCGGGGGGGCCTACAATGAGCAGTTCTTC
cdr3_aa: CASSFSSGGAYNEQFF

clone_size: once
d_call: -
v_call: TRBV19
j_call: TRBJ1-2
cdr3_nt: TGTGCCAGTAGTCCCGGAGGAGGGGTGAGCTATGGCTACACCTTC
cdr3_aa: CASSPGGGVSYGYTF

clone_size: -
d_call: -
v_call: TRBV28
j_call: TRBJ1-1
cdr3_nt: TGTGCCAGCAGTTCCCCAGGCTCCGCTCTCGAAGGAAAGGAAGCTTTCTTT
cdr3_aa: CASSSPGSALEGKEAFF

clone_size: -
d_call: -
v_call: TRBV27
j_call: TRBJ1-1
cdr3_nt: TGTGCCAGCAGTCTAACAGGGTTGAACACTGAAGCTTTCTTT
cdr3_aa: CASSLTGLNTEAFF

clone_size: -
d_call: TRBD1
v_call: TRBV7-3
j_call: TRBJ2-1
cdr3_nt: TGTGCCAGCAGTCGGACAGGATACAATGAGCAGTTCTTC
cdr3_aa: CASSRTGYNEQFF

clone_size: -
d_call: -
v_call: TRBV10-3
j_call: TRBJ2-7
cdr3_nt: TGTGCCATCAGGCCAGGGGACTCCTACGAGCAGTACTTC
cdr3_aa: CAIRPGDSYEQYF